The T cell receptor (beta chain) described here comes from a study of human T cells and chemical hapten exposure. Each CDR3 protein gets one entry after TCRdb re-called the RACE reads with MiXCR. The sample has fewer than 85,000 distinct CDR3 sequences; around 10% are singletons. This clonotype has only a few counts. Time point described: patch test 2, 6 weeks after DPC sensitization. Described treatment: therapeutic diphenylcyclopropenone sensitization with weekly scalp DPC. This material consisted of whole blood, taken in connection with sensitization to the hapten diphenylcyclopropenone (DPC). This clonotype was sampled from a man between 18 and 35 years old with alopecia areata. Some clones in this sample may be carry-over from other donors' samples.

CDR3 sequence (DNA): TGTGCCAGCAGCTTAGTAGCCCTCGACCCGGAACTAGAGACCCAGTACTTC. Translated, it gives CASSLVALDPELETQYF. This rearrangement joins TRBV7-2 to TRBJ2-5; D is uncertain. This CDR3 comprises 17 residues. Germline assignment: CDR1 SGHTA and CDR2 FQGNSA. V gave up 1 base and J gave up 4 bases, with 19 bases separating them.